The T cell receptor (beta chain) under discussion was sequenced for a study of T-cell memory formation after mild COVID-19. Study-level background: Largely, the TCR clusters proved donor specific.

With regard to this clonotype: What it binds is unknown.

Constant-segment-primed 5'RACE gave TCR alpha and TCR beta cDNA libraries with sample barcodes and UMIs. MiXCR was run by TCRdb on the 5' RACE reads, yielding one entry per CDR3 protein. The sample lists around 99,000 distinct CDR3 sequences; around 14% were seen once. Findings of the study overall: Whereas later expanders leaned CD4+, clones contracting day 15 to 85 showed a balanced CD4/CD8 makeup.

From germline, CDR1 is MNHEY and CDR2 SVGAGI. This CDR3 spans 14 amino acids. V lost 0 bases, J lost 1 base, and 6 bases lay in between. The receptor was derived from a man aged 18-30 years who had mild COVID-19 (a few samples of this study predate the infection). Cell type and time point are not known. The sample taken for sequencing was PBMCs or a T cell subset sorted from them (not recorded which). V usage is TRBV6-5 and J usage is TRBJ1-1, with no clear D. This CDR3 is CASSYSRRNTEAFF. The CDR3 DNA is TGTGCCAGCAGTTACTCGCGGAGGAACACTGAAGCTTTCTTT.